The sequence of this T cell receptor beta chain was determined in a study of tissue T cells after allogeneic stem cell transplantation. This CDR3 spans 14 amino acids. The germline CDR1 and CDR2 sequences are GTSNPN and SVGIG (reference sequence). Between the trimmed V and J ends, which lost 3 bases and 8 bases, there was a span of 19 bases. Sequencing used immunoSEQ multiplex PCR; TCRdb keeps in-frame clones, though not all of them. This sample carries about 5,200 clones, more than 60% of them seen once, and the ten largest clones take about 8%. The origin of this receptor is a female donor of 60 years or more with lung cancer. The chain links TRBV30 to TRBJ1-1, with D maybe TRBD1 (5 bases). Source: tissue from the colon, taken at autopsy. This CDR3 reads CAWSRDGGAGEAFF. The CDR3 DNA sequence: TGTGCCTGGAGCAGAGACGGCGGGGCAGGCGAAGCTTTCTTT. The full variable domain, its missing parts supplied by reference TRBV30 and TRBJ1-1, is SQTIHQWPATLVQPVGSPLSLECTVEGTSNPNLYWYRQAAGRGLQLLFYSVGIGQISSEVPQNLSASRPQDRQFILSSKKLLLSDSGFYLCAWSRDGGAGEAFFGQGTRLTVV.